What follows describes a single T cell receptor beta chain. Germline CDR1 reads SGHAT; CDR2 reads FQNNGV. This CDR3 region has 13 residues. V was pared by 6 bases and J by 5 bases, with 11 bases between. The data derive from a study of shared clonotypes between healthy human individuals. Data came from immunoSEQ multiplex PCR; TCRdb stores just in-frame clones and leaves some out. Here the sample spans about 530,000 clones, 90% to 96% being singletons. Sequenced input: naive CD4+ T cells sorted from blood. Stated subset: CD45RA+ positively selected. The chain joins TRBV11-2 to TRBJ2-4; D possibly matches TRBD1 or TRBD2 (5 bases each). The TCR was taken from a young woman in good health. CDR3 sequence: CASSEGRENIQYF. CDR3 nucleotides: TGTGCCAGCAGTGAGGGACGGGAAAACATTCAGTACTTC.